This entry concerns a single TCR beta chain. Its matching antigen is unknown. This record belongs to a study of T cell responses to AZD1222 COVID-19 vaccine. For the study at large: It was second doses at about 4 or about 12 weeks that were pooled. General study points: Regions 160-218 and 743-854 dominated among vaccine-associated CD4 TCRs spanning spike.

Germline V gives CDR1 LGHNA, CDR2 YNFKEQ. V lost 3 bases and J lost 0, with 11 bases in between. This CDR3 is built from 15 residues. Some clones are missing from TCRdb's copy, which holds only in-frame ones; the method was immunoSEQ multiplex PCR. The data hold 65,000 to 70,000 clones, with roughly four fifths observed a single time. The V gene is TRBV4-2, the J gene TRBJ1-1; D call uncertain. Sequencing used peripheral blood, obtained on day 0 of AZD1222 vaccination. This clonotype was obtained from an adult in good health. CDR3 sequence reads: CASSHPDGMNTEAFF. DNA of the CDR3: TGTGCCAGCAGCCACCCGGACGGAATGAACACTGAAGCTTTCTTT.